This TCR beta chain was documented in a study of CD8 T cells in Susac syndrome. At the level of the study: Active disease was present in about 6 of the sequenced Susac syndrome patients, whereas roughly 8 of them were in remission. At blood draw, Susac syndrome patients were therapy-naive, on corticosteroids, or on intravenous immunoglobulin alone.

Overall study results and limits: The authors found 15 to 20 Susac-specific public clones in total CD8+ repertoires and 4 to 6 in CD8+ TEMRA repertoires.

Germline V CDR1 and CDR2: SGDLS, YYNGEE. Trimming cost V 4 bases and J 5 bases; bases outside gene matches: 9. This CDR3 is built from 14 residues. About this clonotype itself: Its antigen remains unidentified.

Random hexamers served to reverse transcribe roughly 0.5 to 1 ug RNA. TCRdb recomputed calls from the immunoSEQ multiplex PCR reads with MiXCR, one row per CDR3 protein. Seen here are about 120,000 distinct CDR3 sequences, around 94% observed once, and the top ten hold around 0.2%. Sequenced sample: CD8+ T cells from PBMCs. This chain joins TRBV9 and TRBJ2-7; 7 bases line up with TRBD1. The TCR comes from a human donor with Susac syndrome. CDR3 in DNA: TGTGCCAGCAGCCCATGGACAGGTTTTGACGAGCAGTACTTC. This codes for CASSPWTGFDEQYF.